The entry below describes one T cell receptor beta chain. Its cognate antigen has yet to be identified. No per-base quality is available; no much larger clone lies one base away. The entry originates in a study of T cell responses to AZD1222 COVID-19 vaccine (dated by TCRdb to about 2021). In the study overall: AZD1222 recipients whose second dose came at about 4 weeks and those whose second dose came at about 12 weeks were combined into one group, since spike-specific TCR depth and breadth did not differ between the two schedules. TCR sequencing covered over 230 trial participants: about 210 given two doses of AZD1222 and 26 given two doses of MenACWY control vaccine. Trial participants were enrolled into age subgroups of 18-55, 56-69 and 70-plus years, which contained 148, 28 and 57 TCR-sequenced participants, respectively.

The time point label, as the study defines it: baseline before first vaccination. Vaccinee samples were obtained from the UK trials COV001 and COV002, which included a single-blind randomized controlled phase 2/3 trial of AZD1222 (ChAdOx1 nCoV-19) in healthy adults. For TCRbeta chain sequencing, PBMC samples were collected from trial participants at day 0 and at day 28 after the second dose. The CDR3 regions of human TCRbeta chains were analyzed by immunosequencing. Processing in the source paper ran as follows. TCRs in the repertoires were matched against a reference library of SARS-CoV-2-specific TCRs that had been generated with the MIRA antigen-specificity platform. Breadth meant the fraction of unique TCRs that were SARS-CoV-2-associated, whereas depth meant the fraction of total T cells that were SARS-CoV-2-associated. Using the MIRA data, each spike-specific TCR was assigned both to the spike region to which the TCR was reactive and to a CD4 or CD8 class. Log10-transformed breadth and depth values were compared by one-way ANOVA with Sidak's multiple comparisons tests. TCRdb mirrors the immuneACCESS table, restricted to in-frame sequences. Some clones are absent from its copies; in checked studies, under half trace to an unresolved V gene, and the reason for the others is unknown. D and trimming come from the DNA, and the V and J calls and clone size come from that table. This sample comprises tens of thousands of clones, roughly nine tenths of them detected only once. Just over 30% of the sample comes from the top ten.

Study-wide conclusions, independent of this receptor: Because no samples from the day 14 peak response were available, repertoires could be characterized only after the peak T cell response. Participants were mostly white British, with more females than males. The authors suggested clonal diversity may have been underestimated. The vaccine-associated CD4 TCRs covered the entire spike protein, and the dominant responses fell in regions 160-218 and 743-854. Epitopes outside the regions mutated in the B.1.351 and B.1.1.7 variants were reportedly recognized by nearly half of the unique spike-specific TCRs. Conclusions about previously exposed vaccinees are limited, since just six AZD1222 recipients were seropositive for SARS-CoV-2 at baseline. The 56-69-year group was small, and its depth increase did not reach significance, likely because of low power. After two AZD1222 doses, spike-specific TCR breadth and depth were significantly higher than at day 0 and than in MenACWY recipients.

The sequencing used peripheral blood, collected on day 0 of AZD1222 vaccination. The clonotype was recovered from an adult in good health.

The CDR3 sequence is CATSRGEADYNEQFF. In nucleotide form, the sequence is TGTGCCACCAGCAGAGGGGAGGCCGACTACAATGAGCAGTTCTTC. The chain couples TRBV15 to TRBJ2-1; possibly the D gene is TRBD2, per 6 matching bases. Measured from the cysteine to the phenylalanine, the CDR3 is 15 residues long. Just the 45-base CDR3 DNA is kept, in frame starting at base 1. The germline V gene (reference sequence) yields LNHNV for CDR1 and YYDKDF for CDR2. The trim is 1 base for V and 3 bases for J, with a gap of 10 bases between the germline ends.